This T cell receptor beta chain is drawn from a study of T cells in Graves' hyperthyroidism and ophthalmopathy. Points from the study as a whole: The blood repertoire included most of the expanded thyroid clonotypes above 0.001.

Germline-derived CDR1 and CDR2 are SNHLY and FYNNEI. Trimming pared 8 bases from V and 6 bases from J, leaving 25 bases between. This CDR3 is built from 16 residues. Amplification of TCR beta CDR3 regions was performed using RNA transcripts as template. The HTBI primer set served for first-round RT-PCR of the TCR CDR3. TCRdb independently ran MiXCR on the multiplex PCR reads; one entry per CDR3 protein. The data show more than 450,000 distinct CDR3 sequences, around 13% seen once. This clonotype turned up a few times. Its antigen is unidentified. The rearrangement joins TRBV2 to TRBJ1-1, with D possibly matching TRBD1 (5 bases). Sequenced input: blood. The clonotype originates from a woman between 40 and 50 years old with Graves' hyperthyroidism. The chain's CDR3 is CASEEGWGVGVAEAFF. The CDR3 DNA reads TGTGCCAGCGAGGAAGGGTGGGGGGTGGGCGTAGCTGAAGCTTTCTTT. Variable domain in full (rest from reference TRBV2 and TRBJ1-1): EPEVTQTPSHQVTQMGQEVILRCVPISNHLYFYWYRQILGQKVEFLVSFYNNEISEKSEIFDDQFSVERPDGSNFTLKIRSTKLEDSAMYFCASEEGWGVGVAEAFFGQGTRLTVV.